A selection of T cell receptor beta chains follows, all from one sample in a study of response to subunit inactivated influenza vaccine. TCRdb reanalysed the RT-PCR reads using MiXCR and keeps one entry per CDR3 protein. The profile shows roughly 500,000 distinct CDR3 sequences, 16% of them singletons. Sample: CD4+ T cells sorted from PBMCs, taken around 25 months after vaccination. These TCRs come from a man between 45 and 75 years old who received an inactivated influenza vaccine. Both conserved end residues are part of each CDR3. The D gene is left open where the match is weak. Where a row states a size, it is once, few, many or the class of an expanded clone; other rows omit it.

J gene: TRBJ2-1
V gene: TRBV7-9
D gene: .
clone size: .
CDR3 length: 16
CDR3 protein: CASSLVGSKHRNEQFF
CDR3 DNA: TGTGCCAGCAGCTTAGTCGGCTCAAAACATCGGAATGAGCAGTTCTTC

J gene: TRBJ2-2
V gene: TRBV7-2
D gene: TRBD2
clone size: .
CDR3 length: 17
CDR3 protein: CASSHFLAGGRTGELFF
CDR3 DNA: TGTGCCAGCAGCCACTTCCTAGCGGGGGGGCGGACCGGGGAGCTGTTTTTT

J gene: TRBJ2-1
V gene: TRBV5-6
D gene: TRBD1
clone size: .
CDR3 length: 17
CDR3 protein: CASSLGVLRTGGREQFF
CDR3 DNA: TGTGCCAGCAGCCTGGGGGTTCTTCGGACAGGGGGTCGTGAGCAGTTCTTC

J gene: TRBJ1-2
V gene: TRBV20-1
D gene: .
clone size: .
CDR3 length: 13
CDR3 protein: CSARAPVNYGYTF
CDR3 DNA: TGCAGTGCCAGAGCCCCAGTTAACTATGGCTACACCTTC

J gene: TRBJ1-1
V gene: TRBV18
D gene: .
clone size: once
CDR3 length: 18
CDR3 protein: CASSPPTGEGGSRTEAFF
CDR3 DNA: TGTGCCAGCTCACCCCCTACTGGGGAGGGCGGGAGTCGCACTGAAGCTTTCTTT

J gene: TRBJ2-5
V gene: TRBV11-2
D gene: .
clone size: many
CDR3 length: 13
CDR3 protein: CASTPRRGETQYF
CDR3 DNA: TGTGCCAGCACCCCCAGGCGGGGAGAGACCCAGTACTTC

J gene: TRBJ2-7
V gene: TRBV12-3/TRBV12-4
D gene: TRBD1
clone size: .
CDR3 length: 15
CDR3 protein: CASSDQGQPPYEQYF
CDR3 DNA: TGTGCCAGCAGTGACCAGGGACAGCCCCCCTACGAGCAGTACTTC

J gene: TRBJ1-5
V gene: TRBV6-2/TRBV6-3
D gene: .
clone size: many
CDR3 length: 13
CDR3 protein: CASRDYSNQPQHF
CDR3 DNA: TGTGCCAGCAGGGACTATAGCAATCAGCCCCAGCATTTT

J gene: TRBJ1-5
V gene: TRBV6-1
D gene: .
clone size: .
CDR3 length: 16
CDR3 protein: CASSPRRGGSYQPQHF
CDR3 DNA: TGTGCCAGCAGTCCACGCCGGGGGGGGTCGTATCAGCCCCAGCATTTT

J gene: TRBJ2-1
V gene: TRBV25-1
D gene: .
clone size: few
CDR3 length: 14
CDR3 protein: CASSEQNRKSEQFF
CDR3 DNA: TGTGCCAGCAGTGAACAAAACCGGAAGAGTGAGCAGTTCTTC

J gene: TRBJ2-7
V gene: TRBV28
D gene: TRBD1
clone size: few
CDR3 length: 15
CDR3 protein: CASSLYRGKSYEQYF
CDR3 DNA: TGTGCCAGCAGTTTATACAGGGGTAAATCCTACGAGCAGTACTTC

J gene: TRBJ1-2
V gene: TRBV15
D gene: .
clone size: .
CDR3 length: 11
CDR3 protein: CATSRDRARAF
CDR3 DNA: TGTGCCACCAGCAGAGATCGGGCGCGGGCCTTC

J gene: TRBJ2-5
V gene: TRBV7-2
D gene: .
clone size: .
CDR3 length: 13
CDR3 protein: CASSLVYQETQYF
CDR3 DNA: TGTGCCAGCAGCTTAGTATACCAAGAGACCCAGTACTTC

J gene: TRBJ1-6
V gene: TRBV11-2
D gene: .
clone size: .
CDR3 length: 15
CDR3 protein: CASSLTDSYNSPLHF
CDR3 DNA: TGTGCCAGCAGCTTAACAGACTCCTATAATTCACCCCTCCACTTT

J gene: TRBJ2-1
V gene: TRBV20-1
D gene: TRBD2
clone size: few
CDR3 length: 13
CDR3 protein: CSARRGGRSEQFF
CDR3 DNA: TGCAGTGCTAGGCGGGGGGGGCGGAGTGAGCAGTTCTTC

J gene: TRBJ1-3
V gene: TRBV3-1
D gene: .
clone size: few
CDR3 length: 14
CDR3 protein: CASSQVSGGNTIYF
CDR3 DNA: TGTGCCAGCAGCCAAGTGAGCGGGGGAAACACCATATATTTT

J gene: TRBJ2-3
V gene: TRBV20-1
D gene: TRBD2
clone size: few
CDR3 length: 14
CDR3 protein: CSAMTSGVTDTQYF
CDR3 DNA: TGCAGTGCTATGACTAGCGGGGTCACAGATACGCAGTATTTT

J gene: TRBJ2-6
V gene: TRBV5-1
D gene: .
clone size: few
CDR3 length: 17
CDR3 protein: CASSLGPSTTGANVLTF
CDR3 DNA: TGCGCCAGCAGCTTGGGGCCTAGTACAACCGGGGCCAACGTCCTGACTTTC

J gene: TRBJ1-6
V gene: TRBV6-1
D gene: .
clone size: .
CDR3 length: 15
CDR3 protein: CASRRQGTFNSPLHF
CDR3 DNA: TGTGCCAGCAGACGGCAGGGGACCTTTAATTCACCCCTCCACTTT

J gene: TRBJ2-7
V gene: TRBV18
D gene: TRBD2
clone size: many
CDR3 length: 15
CDR3 protein: CASSPPSGITYEQYF
CDR3 DNA: TGTGCCAGCTCACCGCCTAGCGGGATTACCTACGAGCAGTACTTC

J gene: TRBJ1-5
V gene: TRBV19
D gene: .
clone size: few
CDR3 length: 15
CDR3 protein: CASSMVPGQNQPQHF
CDR3 DNA: TGTGCCAGTAGTATGGTCCCCGGACAAAATCAGCCCCAGCATTTT

J gene: TRBJ2-5
V gene: TRBV3-1
D gene: .
clone size: .
CDR3 length: 13
CDR3 protein: CASSRFGGETQYF
CDR3 DNA: TGTGCCAGCAGCCGATTTGGGGGAGAGACCCAGTACTTC

J gene: TRBJ1-2
V gene: TRBV6-2/TRBV6-3
D gene: .
clone size: few
CDR3 length: 16
CDR3 protein: CASSFPTGTLRGGYTF
CDR3 DNA: TGTGCCAGCAGTTTTCCAACCGGGACCCTCAGGGGCGGCTACACCTTC

J gene: TRBJ1-1
V gene: TRBV3-1
D gene: .
clone size: .
CDR3 length: 13
CDR3 protein: CASSQMGGTEAFF
CDR3 DNA: TGTGCCAGCAGCCAAATGGGAGGAACTGAAGCTTTCTTT

J gene: TRBJ2-7
V gene: TRBV23-1
D gene: .
clone size: .
CDR3 length: 16
CDR3 protein: CASSQSFRGRSYEQYF
CDR3 DNA: TGCGCCAGCAGTCAATCGTTTAGGGGCCGATCCTACGAGCAGTACTTC

J gene: TRBJ1-2
V gene: TRBV4-3
D gene: .
clone size: many
CDR3 length: 15
CDR3 protein: CASSQAGGGGYGYTF
CDR3 DNA: TGCGCCAGCAGCCAAGCCGGTGGGGGAGGTTATGGCTACACCTTC

J gene: TRBJ1-6
V gene: TRBV5-1
D gene: .
clone size: .
CDR3 length: 17
CDR3 protein: CASSLAAGSSYNSPLHF
CDR3 DNA: TGCGCCAGCAGCTTGGCCGCAGGGAGCTCCTATAATTCACCCCTCCACTTT